There are many counts of the clone carrying this T cell receptor beta chain. The target antigen is unknown. There were TCR beta CDR3 regions amplified from RNA transcripts. The HTBI primer set was used in a first-round RT-PCR of the TCR CDR3. TCRdb called the multiplex PCR reads again in MiXCR, with one record for every CDR3 protein. The sample holds 500,000 to 600,000 distinct CDR3 sequences, about 45% seen once. CDR1 is KGHDR and CDR2 is SFDVKD in the germline V gene. The ends were cut back, 9 bases at V and 6 bases at J, with 10 bases in the middle. The CDR3 spans 12 residues. The data derive from a study of T cells in Graves' hyperthyroidism and ophthalmopathy. Broader study findings: The model's output predicted ophthalmopathy at a median of 6.5 months prior to onset.

The sequence was collected from an adult woman with Graves' disease, either hyperthyroidism or ophthalmopathy (not recorded which). The V and J genes are TRBV24-1 and TRBJ2-2; possible D gene TRBD2, 7 bases. The sequenced sample consisted of peripheral blood or thyroid tissue (not recorded which). The DNA of the CDR3 is TGTGCCACCCGGGGGGCCGCCGGGGAGCTGTTTTTT. Protein product: CATRGAAGELFF.